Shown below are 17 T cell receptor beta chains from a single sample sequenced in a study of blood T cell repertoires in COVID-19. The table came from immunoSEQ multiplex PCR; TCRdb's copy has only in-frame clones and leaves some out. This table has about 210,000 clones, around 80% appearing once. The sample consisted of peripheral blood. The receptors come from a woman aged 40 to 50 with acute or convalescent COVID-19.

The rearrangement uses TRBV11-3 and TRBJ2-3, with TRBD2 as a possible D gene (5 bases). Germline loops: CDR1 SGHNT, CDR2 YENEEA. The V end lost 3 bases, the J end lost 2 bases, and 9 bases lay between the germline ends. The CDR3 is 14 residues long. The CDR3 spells CASSFGGPTDTQYF. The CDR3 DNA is TGTGCCAGCAGCTTTGGAGGCCCCACAGATACGCAGTATTTT.

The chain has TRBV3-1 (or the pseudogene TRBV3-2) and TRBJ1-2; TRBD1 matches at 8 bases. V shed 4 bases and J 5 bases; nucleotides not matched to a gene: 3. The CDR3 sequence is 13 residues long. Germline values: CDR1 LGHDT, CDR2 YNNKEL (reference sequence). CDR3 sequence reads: CASSLTGGYGYTF. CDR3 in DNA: TGTGCCAGCAGCCTCACAGGGGGGTATGGCTACACCTTC.

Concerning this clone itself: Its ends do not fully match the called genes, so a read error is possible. DNA of the CDR3: TGTGCCAGCAGCCAAGAAGGAGCAAGGAAAACCATTCAGTACTTC. As protein: CASSQEGARKTIQYF. The V call is TRBV3-1 (or the pseudogene TRBV3-2), the J call TRBJ2-4, with D uncertain. CDR3 length: 15 residues. CDR1 LGHDT and CDR2 YNNKEL come from the germline V gene (reference sequence).

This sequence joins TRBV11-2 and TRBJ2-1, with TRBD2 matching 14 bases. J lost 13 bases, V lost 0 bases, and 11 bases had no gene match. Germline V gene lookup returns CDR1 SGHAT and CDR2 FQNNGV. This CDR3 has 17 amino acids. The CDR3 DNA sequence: TGTGCCAGCAGCTTAGAGACTAGCGGGAGGGGGTTGTTTGTTCAGTTCTTC. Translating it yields CASSLETSGRGLFVQFF.

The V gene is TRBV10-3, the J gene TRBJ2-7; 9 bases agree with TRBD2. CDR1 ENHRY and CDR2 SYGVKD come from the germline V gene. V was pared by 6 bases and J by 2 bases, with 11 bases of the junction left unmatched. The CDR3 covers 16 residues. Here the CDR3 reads CAISSLGRGGPYEQYF. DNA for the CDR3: TGTGCCATCAGCTCCCTGGGGCGGGGGGGCCCCTACGAGCAGTACTTC.

In DNA form, the CDR3 reads TGTGCCAGCAGCCCAAGACTAGCGGAGAGATACAATGAGCAGTTCTTC. Translated: CASSPRLAERYNEQFF. The gene calls are TRBV7-9 and TRBJ2-1; 9 bases align to TRBD2. With 5 bases clipped from V and 4 bases from J, the junction kept 9 bases outside the gene matches. Germline V gene sequence: CDR1 SEHNR, CDR2 FQNEAQ (reference sequence). This CDR3 spans 16 amino acids.

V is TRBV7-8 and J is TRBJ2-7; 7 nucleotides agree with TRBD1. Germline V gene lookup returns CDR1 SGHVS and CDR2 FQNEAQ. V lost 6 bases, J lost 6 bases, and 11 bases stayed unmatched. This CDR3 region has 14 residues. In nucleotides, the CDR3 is TGTGCCAGCAGTATTGATACAGGGGCCGGCGAGCAGTACTTC. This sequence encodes CASSIDTGAGEQYF.

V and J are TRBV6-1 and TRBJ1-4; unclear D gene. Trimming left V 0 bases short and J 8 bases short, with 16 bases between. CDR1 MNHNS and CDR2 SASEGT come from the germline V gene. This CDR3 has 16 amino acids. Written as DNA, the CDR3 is TGTGCCAGCAGTGAAGCGGGCACTCACGAGCGGGAAAAACTGTTTTTT. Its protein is CASSEAGTHEREKLFF.

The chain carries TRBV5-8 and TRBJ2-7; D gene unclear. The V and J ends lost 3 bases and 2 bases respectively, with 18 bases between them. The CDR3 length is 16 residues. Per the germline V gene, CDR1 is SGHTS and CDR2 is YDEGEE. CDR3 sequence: CASSSIPKSQTYEQYF. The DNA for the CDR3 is TGTGCCAGCAGCTCCATCCCGAAAAGTCAGACCTACGAGCAGTACTTC.

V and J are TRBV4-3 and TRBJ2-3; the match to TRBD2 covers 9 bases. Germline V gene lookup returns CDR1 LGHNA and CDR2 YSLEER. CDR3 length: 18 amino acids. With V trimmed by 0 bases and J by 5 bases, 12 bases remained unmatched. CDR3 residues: CASSQDHRASGIGDTQYF. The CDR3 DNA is TGCGCCAGCAGCCAAGATCATAGGGCTAGCGGGATTGGAGATACGCAGTATTTT.

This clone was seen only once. The CDR3 DNA is TGTGCCAGCAGCCAAGGAGCGCCCTTTGAGCAGTTCTTC. Protein: CASSQGAPFEQFF. The V gene is TRBV3-1 (or the pseudogene TRBV3-2), the J gene TRBJ2-1, with unresolved D. The CDR3 has 13 residues. CDR1 and CDR2 from the germline V gene are LGHDT and YNNKEL (reference sequence). V was pared by 1 base and J by 9 bases, with 10 bases between.

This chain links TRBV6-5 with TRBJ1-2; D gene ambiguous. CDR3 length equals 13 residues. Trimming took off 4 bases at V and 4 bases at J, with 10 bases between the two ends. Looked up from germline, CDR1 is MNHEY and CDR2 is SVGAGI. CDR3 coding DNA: TGTGCCAGCAGTTCCCGGGGAAGCTATGGCTACACCTTC. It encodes CASSSRGSYGYTF.

The CDR3 sequence: CASSFFSETQYF. The CDR3 bases are TGTGCCAGCAGCTTCTTCTCGGAGACCCAGTACTTC. The chain couples TRBV13 to TRBJ2-5; no definite D call. V was trimmed by 3 bases and J by 5 bases, leaving 7 bases between them. The CDR3 is 12 amino acids. The germline V gene encodes CDR1 PRHDT and CDR2 FYEKMQ (reference sequence). Looking up the rest from reference TRBV13 and TRBJ2-5 gives the full variable domain: AAGVIQSPRHLIKEKRETATLKCYPIPRHDTVYWYQQGPGQDPQFLISFYEKMQSDKGSIPDRFSAQQFSDYHSELNMSSLELGDSALYFCASSFFSETQYFGPGTRLLVL.

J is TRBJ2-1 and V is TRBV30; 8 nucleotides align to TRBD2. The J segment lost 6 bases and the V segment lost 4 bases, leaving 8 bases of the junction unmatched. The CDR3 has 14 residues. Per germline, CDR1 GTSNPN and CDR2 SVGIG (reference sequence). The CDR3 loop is CAWKVGLAGNEQFF. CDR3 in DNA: TGTGCCTGGAAAGTAGGGCTAGCGGGCAATGAGCAGTTCTTC.

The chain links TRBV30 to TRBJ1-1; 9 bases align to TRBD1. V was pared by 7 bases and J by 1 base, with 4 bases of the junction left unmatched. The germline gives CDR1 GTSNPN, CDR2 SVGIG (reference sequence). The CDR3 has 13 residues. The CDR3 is CALNRGQNTEAFF. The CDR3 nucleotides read TGTGCCTTAAACAGGGGGCAGAACACTGAAGCTTTCTTT.

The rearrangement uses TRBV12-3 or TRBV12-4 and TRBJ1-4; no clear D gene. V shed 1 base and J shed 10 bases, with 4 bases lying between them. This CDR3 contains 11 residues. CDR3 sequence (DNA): TGTGCCAGCAGTTTAGGAGGAAAACTGTTTTTT. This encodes CASSLGGKLFF.

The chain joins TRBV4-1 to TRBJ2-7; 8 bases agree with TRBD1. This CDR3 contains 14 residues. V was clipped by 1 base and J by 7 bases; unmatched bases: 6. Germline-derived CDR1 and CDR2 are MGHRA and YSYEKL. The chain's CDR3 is CASSQVTGVEEQYF. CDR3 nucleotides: TGCGCCAGCAGCCAAGTGACAGGGGTCGAGGAGCAGTACTTC.